These 22 T cell receptor beta chains were all obtained from the same sample, sequenced in a study of blood T cell repertoires in COVID-19. Measured with immunoSEQ multiplex PCR; TCRdb has only the in-frame clones, and not every one. The sample holds over 200,000 clones; around 88% are singletons and the top ten take 2% to 2.5%. Sequencing was done on a sample of PBMCs or T cells enriched from blood (not recorded which). These receptors were taken from a woman aged 40 to 55 with acute COVID-19.

In its sample, this clone was seen once. The chain is built from TRBV6-6 and TRBJ1-6; no clear D. In germline, CDR1 is MNHNY, CDR2 SVGAGI (reference sequence). V was pared by 6 bases and J by 10 bases, with 19 bases between. This CDR3 is built from 15 residues. CDR3 amino acids: CASSPSADRGSPLHF. The CDR3 DNA reads TGTGCCAGCAGCCCGAGTGCAGACCGGGGATCACCCCTCCACTTT.

This chain connects TRBV2 to TRBJ2-5; no reliable D call. Germline values: CDR1 SNHLY, CDR2 FYNNEI. The CDR3 is made up of 11 amino acids. V lost 6 bases and J lost 2, with 4 bases in between. This chain's CDR3 is CASSQQETQYF. CDR3 bases: TGTGCCAGCAGCCAGCAAGAGACCCAGTACTTC.

V gene TRBV7-2 combines with J gene TRBJ2-2, with no clear D. CDR3 length: 14 amino acids. Looked up from germline, CDR1 is SGHTA and CDR2 is FQGNSA. Trimming cost V 3 bases and J 5 bases, with 10 bases left between them. CDR3 nucleotides: TGTGCCAGCAGCTTTATCAGTAAGACCGGGGAGCTGTTTTTT. It specifies CASSFISKTGELFF. Based on the CDR3 plus reference TRBV7-2 and TRBJ2-2, the full variable domain is GAGVSQSPSNKVTEKGKDVELRCDPISGHTALYWYRQSLGQGLEFLIYFQGNSAPDKSGLPSDRFSAERTGGSVSTLTIQRTQQEDSAVYLCASSFISKTGELFFGEGSRLTVL.

The chain uses TRBV29-1 and TRBJ1-1; 7 bases fit TRBD1. V was pared by 4 bases and J by 4 bases, with 0 bases of the junction left unmatched. Germline V lookup: CDR1 SQVTM, CDR2 ANQGSEA. This CDR3 contains 11 residues. CDR3 sequence reads: CSVGQGTEAFF. DNA of the CDR3: TGCAGCGTTGGACAGGGCACTGAAGCTTTCTTT.

This clone was recorded a few times. The chain combines TRBV15 with TRBJ2-5; 7 positions agree with TRBD2. Germline trimming cut 1 base from V and 4 bases from J; bases unmatched to any gene: 0. The V gene's germline CDR1 is LNHNV and CDR2 YYDKDF (reference sequence). This CDR3 has 13 amino acids. For the CDR3, the DNA is TGTGCCACCAGCAGAGGCGGGGGAGAGACCCAGTACTTC. Translated: CATSRGGGETQYF.

V usage is TRBV30 and J usage is TRBJ2-7, with 11 bases that match TRBD2. V was pared by 6 bases and J by 5 bases, with 6 bases of the junction left unmatched. This CDR3 is 13 amino acids long. Germline values: CDR1 GTSNPN, CDR2 SVGIG (reference sequence). The CDR3 loop reads CACTSGSSHEQYV. CDR3 sequence (DNA): TGTGCCTGCACTAGCGGGAGCAGCCACGAGCAGTACGTC.

The chain has TRBV7-2 and TRBJ2-1; no definite D call. Germline values: CDR1 SGHTA, CDR2 FQGNSA. The germline V and J ends were trimmed by 5 bases and 2 bases, with 7 bases remaining between them. This CDR3 is 13 amino acids long. DNA of the CDR3: TGTGCCAGCAGCGTAATCGCCTACAATGAGCAGTTCTTC. Encoded protein: CASSVIAYNEQFF.

The chain carries TRBV21-1 and TRBJ1-5; the table's D call, TRBD1, was not checked against the DNA. TRBV21-1 is a documented pseudogene. The CDR3 has 17 amino acids. The CDR3: CASTKGQVNPTGQPQHF. The CDR3 bases are TGTGCCAGCACCAAGGGACAGGTAAACCCCACAGGTCAGCCCCAGCATTTT.

The rearrangement uses TRBV19 and TRBJ1-1; maybe TRBD1 (6 bases). The length of the CDR3 is 14 residues. From germline, CDR1 is LNHDA and CDR2 SQIVND (reference sequence). V lost 3 bases to trimming and J lost 11 bases, with 19 bases between them. CDR3 DNA: TGTGCCAGTAGTATGTATCGGGGGGCGGGAGAGGCTTTCTTT. The encoded protein is CASSMYRGAGEAFF.

The rearrangement joins TRBV10-2 to TRBJ2-7; 9 bases align to TRBD1. V gave up 7 bases and J gave up 6 bases; unmatched junction bases: 7. This CDR3 spans 13 amino acids. The germline CDR1 and CDR2 sequences are WSHSY and SAAADI. DNA of the CDR3: TGCGCCAGCACCCTAACAGGGGGCGGCGAGCAGTACTTC. It codes for CASTLTGGGEQYF.

This clone has only one observation. CDR3 bases: TGCGCCAGCAACCGGGGGGCGGCCGGCTACACCTTC. Translating gives CASNRGAAGYTF. The V call is TRBV5-1, the J call TRBJ1-2, with a tentative D call TRBD1 (6 bases). With 6 bases removed from V and 8 bases from J, the gap between germline ends came to 14 bases. This CDR3 has 12 amino acids. Germline lookup yields CDR1 SGHRS and CDR2 YFSETQ.

V and J are TRBV24-1 and TRBJ2-2; 10 bases are shared with TRBD1. V was clipped by 9 bases and J by 4 bases; unmatched bases: 7. CDR3 length: 15 amino acids. CDR1 and CDR2 from the germline V gene are KGHDR and SFDVKD. Here the CDR3 reads CATSQRDRGTGELFF. The CDR3 DNA is TGTGCCACCTCCCAAAGGGACAGGGGCACCGGGGAGCTGTTTTTT.

The chain carries TRBV27 and TRBJ1-6; 9 nucleotides align to TRBD1. This CDR3 is built from 15 residues. Germline CDR1 and CDR2: MNHEY and SMNVEV (reference sequence). The V segment lost 2 bases and the J segment 10 bases; nucleotides outside the gene matches: 6. The CDR3 DNA is TGTGCCAGCAGTTTAGACGGGACAGGGAACTCACCCCTCCACTTT. It translates to CASSLDGTGNSPLHF.

The chain carries TRBV6-5 and TRBJ1-1; no clear D. Germline V gene sequence: CDR1 MNHEY, CDR2 SVGAGI. V gave up 11 bases and J gave up 5 bases, with 24 bases separating them. CDR3 length equals 15 residues. CDR3 coding DNA: TGTGCCTCCAAGTTACGTGGGCCCCAAGAGACTGAAGCTTTCTTT. Its translation: CASKLRGPQETEAFF.

The rearrangement uses TRBV3-1 (or the pseudogene TRBV3-2) and TRBJ2-5; 9 nucleotides agree with TRBD1. CDR3 length: 18 amino acids. Germline CDR1 reads LGHDT; CDR2 reads YNNKEL (reference sequence). The V gene end was trimmed by 2 bases and the J gene end by 1 base; junction bases not matched to a gene: 11. For the CDR3, the DNA is TGTGCCAGCAGCCAACGGGGACAGGGCAGTTCGGGCCAAGAGACCCAGTACTTC. Translation gives CASSQRGQGSSGQETQYF.

This rearrangement joins TRBV2 to TRBJ1-2, with D unclear. The ends were cut back, 7 bases at V and 1 base at J, with 10 bases in the middle. CDR3 length: 13 residues. CDR1 and CDR2 from the germline V gene are SNHLY and FYNNEI. The CDR3 DNA is TGTGCCAGCAAGTGGACTTTTAACTATGGCTACACCTTC. Translated, it gives CASKWTFNYGYTF.

The gene calls are TRBV6-2 or TRBV6-3 and TRBJ1-1, with 7 positions matching TRBD1. V gave up 4 bases and J gave up 0 bases; unmatched junction bases: 5. The CDR3 sequence is 15 residues long. CDR1 is MNHEY and CDR2 is SVGEGT in the germline V gene. The CDR3 spells CASSFGQVLNTEAFF. For the CDR3, the DNA is TGTGCCAGCAGTTTTGGACAGGTCCTGAACACTGAAGCTTTCTTT.

This clone has just one count. This chain uses TRBV7-2 with TRBJ2-5; TRBD2 aligns across 11 bases. This CDR3 is 15 amino acids long. The trim removed 5 bases at V and 5 bases at J, leaving 7 bases unmatched. From germline, CDR1 is SGHTA and CDR2 FQGNSA. The CDR3 reads CASSLIAGGPETQYF. CDR3 sequence (DNA): TGTGCCAGCAGCCTTATAGCGGGGGGGCCCGAGACCCAGTACTTC.

This sequence joins TRBV11-2 and TRBJ1-1; D is unclear. Germline assignment: CDR1 SGHAT and CDR2 FQNNGV. Trimming stripped 0 bases from V and 6 bases from J, with 11 bases between. The CDR3 covers 14 residues. CDR3 sequence: CASSLDGGIAEAFF. The CDR3 DNA is TGTGCCAGCAGCTTAGATGGAGGGATTGCTGAAGCTTTCTTT.

The chain has TRBV4-3 and TRBJ2-7; TRBD1 is a possible D gene (7 bases). The CDR3 consists of 18 residues. Germline V CDR1 and CDR2: LGHNA, YSLEER. The V and J ends lost 0 bases and 3 bases respectively, with 21 bases between them. In nucleotides, the CDR3 is TGCGCCAGCAGCCAAGAAGGGGGCGCGGGACTTACCAGCTACGAGCAGTACTTC. Translation: CASSQEGGAGLTSYEQYF.

The V and J genes are TRBV4-3 and TRBJ1-1; 8 bases align to TRBD1. This CDR3 contains 12 residues. Germline CDR1 is LGHNA and CDR2 is YSLEER. V shed 0 bases and J 11 bases; nucleotides not matched to a gene: 2. The CDR3 is CASSQETGVAFF. The CDR3, as DNA: TGCGCCAGCAGCCAAGAGACAGGGGTTGCTTTCTTT.

The V call is TRBV5-1, the J call TRBJ1-2, with 7 bases matching TRBD1. Germline loops: CDR1 SGHRS, CDR2 YFSETQ. CDR3 length: 11 amino acids. The junction had 3 bases not matched to a gene; V was cut back by 7 bases and J by 6 bases. CDR3 protein: CASGQEDGYTF. As DNA, the CDR3 is TGCGCCAGCGGACAGGAGGATGGCTACACCTTC.